The 26 T cell receptor beta chains given below trace back to one sample, sequenced in a study of control samples from healthy donors and cancer patients. Sequenced by immunoSEQ multiplex PCR; TCRdb stores in-frame clones only, minus some. Among approximately 93,000 clones listed, 85% to 90% were seen once. Input material: PBMCs. The receptor source for this set is a woman between 50 and 59 years old with colorectal cancer.

The rearrangement links TRBV18 to TRBJ2-5, with D possibly being TRBD1 (6 bases). The ends were cut back, 6 bases at V and 3 bases at J, with 14 bases in the middle. This CDR3 has 14 residues. Per the germline V gene, CDR1 is KGHSH and CDR2 is LQKENI. The CDR3: CASSRTGIEETQYF. CDR3 nucleotides: TGTGCCAGCTCGAGAACAGGGATAGAAGAGACCCAGTACTTC.

In its sample, this clone was seen once. This sequence joins TRBV19 and TRBJ2-4, with TRBD2 matching over 9 bases. The CDR3 runs 18 residues. The junction had 12 bases not matched to a gene; V was cut back by 5 bases and J by 1 base. Germline V gives CDR1 LNHDA, CDR2 SQIVND (reference sequence). CDR3 in amino acids: CASSPRGSSGDAKNIQYF. CDR3 sequence (DNA): TGTGCCAGTAGTCCCAGGGGATCTAGCGGGGATGCCAAAAACATTCAGTACTTC. Variable domain in full (rest from reference TRBV19 and TRBJ2-4): DGGITQSPKYLFRKEGQNVTLSCEQNLNHDAMYWYRQDPGQGLRLIYYSQIVNDFQKGDIAEGYSVSREKKESFPLTVTSAQKNPTAFYLCASSPRGSSGDAKNIQYFGAGTRLSVL.

The genes are TRBV5-7 and TRBJ2-7; D perhaps matches TRBD1 (5 bases). TRBV5-7 is labeled an ORF, and its function is uncertain. The CDR3 is 14 residues long. V was pared by 7 bases and J by 0 bases, with 14 bases between. The CDR3 DNA sequence: TGTGCCAGCTGCCCCTGGACACTCTCCTACGAGCAGTACGTC. Amino acids: CASCPWTLSYEQYV.

The chain joins TRBV2 to TRBJ2-2; 7 nucleotides align to TRBD1. Looked up from germline, CDR1 is SNHLY and CDR2 is FYNNEI. This CDR3 is 13 amino acids long. V lost 8 bases and J lost 1; bases outside the gene matches: 1. Here the CDR3 reads CASGDRNTGELFF. In nucleotides, the CDR3 is TGTGCCAGCGGGGACAGGAACACCGGGGAGCTGTTTTTT.

This chain links TRBV7-3 with TRBJ1-6; 7 nucleotides line up with TRBD1. Trimming cost V 5 bases and J 6 bases; bases outside gene matches: 16. Germline values: CDR1 SGHTA, CDR2 FQGTGA. This CDR3 has 18 amino acids. The CDR3 protein is CASSTNEKTGMGNSPLHF. For the CDR3, the DNA is TGTGCCAGCAGCACTAACGAAAAGACAGGGATGGGTAATTCACCCCTCCACTTT.

V usage is TRBV24-1 and J usage is TRBJ2-5, with 8 bases that match TRBD2. J lost 2 bases, V lost 3 bases, and 7 bases had no gene match. In germline, CDR1 is KGHDR, CDR2 SFDVKD. The CDR3 runs 16 residues. This chain's CDR3 is CATSDPPGGGQETQYF. CDR3 nucleotide sequence: TGTGCCACCAGTGATCCCCCGGGGGGGGGACAAGAGACCCAGTACTTC.

This clone was recorded only once. J is TRBJ1-5 and V is TRBV6-1, with D possibly matching TRBD1 (6 bases). This CDR3 has 14 residues. Trimming cost V 7 bases and J 0 bases, with 10 bases left between them. CDR1 MNHNS and CDR2 SASEGT come from the germline V gene. The CDR3 protein is CASNQGFSNQPQHF. The CDR3 DNA is TGTGCCAGCAATCAGGGGTTTAGCAATCAGCCCCAGCATTTT.

The chain uses TRBV19 and TRBJ1-3; TRBD1 matches 9 bases. CDR3 length equals 12 residues. Germline trimming cut 10 bases from V and 6 bases from J; bases unmatched to any gene: 4. Germline V gene data show CDR1 as LNHDA and CDR2 as SQIVND (reference sequence). The CDR3 loop reads CATRQGENTIYF. The CDR3 DNA sequence: TGTGCCACCCGACAGGGGGAAAACACCATATATTTT.

The genes are TRBV7-8 and TRBJ2-7; D may be TRBD1 (6 bases). Germline loops: CDR1 SGHVS, CDR2 FQNEAQ. This CDR3 has 13 residues. V was pared by 6 bases and J by 0 bases, with 9 bases between. DNA for the CDR3: TGTGCCAGCAGTTACAGGGCCTCCTACGAGCAGTACGTC. It codes for CASSYRASYEQYV.

CDR3: CASRGDRSGGYTF. In nucleotides, the CDR3 is TGTGCCAGCAGAGGGGACAGGTCTGGGGGCTACACCTTC. The genes are TRBV2 and TRBJ1-2; TRBD1 aligns across 8 bases. Losses at the gene ends were 6 bases for V and 8 bases for J; bases not matched to a gene: 8. CDR3 size: 13 residues. The V gene's germline CDR1 is SNHLY and CDR2 FYNNEI.

The V and J genes are TRBV5-1 and TRBJ1-1; the D is unclear. The CDR3 consists of 16 residues. Germline values: CDR1 SGHRS, CDR2 YFSETQ. With 0 bases removed from V and 2 bases from J, the gap between germline ends came to 14 bases. CDR3 amino acids: CASSLGYGDYNTEAFF. The CDR3 region has the DNA TGCGCCAGCAGCTTGGGCTACGGGGATTATAACACTGAAGCTTTCTTT.

CDR3 bases: TGCGCCAGCAGCCAAGAAACGGGACGTACGGGCTACACCTTC. It is translated as CASSQETGRTGYTF. V and J are TRBV4-1 and TRBJ1-2; a weak D match, TRBD1 (5 bases). Germline CDR1 reads MGHRA; CDR2 reads YSYEKL. The CDR3 contains 14 residues. V gave up 0 bases and J gave up 8 bases, with 13 bases separating them.

The J gene is TRBJ1-5, the V gene TRBV7-9, with a tentative D call TRBD1 (5 bases). The germline V gene has CDR1 SEHNR and CDR2 FQNEAQ (reference sequence). V lost 2 bases to trimming and J lost 7 bases, with 18 bases between them. The CDR3 is 16 amino acids. The CDR3 here is CASSLRRVGEGQPQHF. DNA for the CDR3: TGTGCCAGCAGCTTAAGGCGCGTGGGGGAAGGGCAGCCCCAGCATTTT.

The chain combines TRBV9 with TRBJ2-3; a possible D gene is TRBD1 (5 bases). Per the germline V gene, CDR1 is SGDLS and CDR2 is YYNGEE. The CDR3 loop spans 14 amino acids. Trimming removed 4 bases at V and 1 base at J, with 10 bases between. DNA of the CDR3: TGTGCCAGCAGCCCAAGACAGCGCACAGATACGCAGTATTTT. It codes for CASSPRQRTDTQYF.

The V and J genes are TRBV4-3 and TRBJ1-1; a possible D gene is TRBD1 (5 bases). This CDR3 has 13 amino acids. The germline V and J ends were trimmed by 4 bases and 4 bases, with 10 bases remaining between them. The V gene's germline CDR1 is LGHNA and CDR2 YSLEER. In nucleotides, the CDR3 is TGCGCCAGCAGCCCAGCTGGGGGCACTGAAGCTTTCTTT. It specifies CASSPAGGTEAFF.

The chain combines TRBV6-5 with TRBJ1-1, with 7 bases that match TRBD1. The CDR3 has 13 amino acids. CDR1 is MNHEY and CDR2 is SVGAGI in the germline V gene. V shed 6 bases, J shed 1 base, and the junction held 2 bases outside the gene matches. The CDR3 nucleotides are TGTGCCAGCAGAGGGACAGCGAACACTGAAGCTTTCTTT. As protein: CASRGTANTEAFF.

Details on this clone: The same CDR3 also results from other DNA sequences found in this sample. The chain uses TRBV5-8 and TRBJ2-1; 10 bases line up with TRBD1. Looked up from germline, CDR1 is SGHTS and CDR2 is YDEGEE. CDR3 length equals 15 residues. After removal of 4 bases from V and 3 bases from J, the junction contained 4 bases not matched to a gene. The CDR3, as DNA: TGTGCCAGCAGCCCGACAGGGGGCCGCTACAATGAGCAGTTCTTC. It is translated as CASSPTGGRYNEQFF.

This clone appeared a single time. This CDR3 reads CASSPANRGYEKLFF. The CDR3 nucleotides are TGTGCCAGCTCACCGGCCAACAGGGGTTATGAAAAACTGTTTTTT. The rearrangement joins TRBV18 to TRBJ1-4; 7 nucleotides agree with TRBD1. V lost 3 bases, J lost 6 bases, and 7 bases stayed unmatched. Germline-derived CDR1 and CDR2 are KGHSH and LQKENI. CDR3 length: 15 residues.

V gene TRBV29-1 combines with J gene TRBJ2-1, with D hard to call. From germline, CDR1 is SQVTM and CDR2 ANQGSEA. This CDR3 is built from 14 residues. Trimming cost V 4 bases and J 3 bases, with 13 bases left between them. This chain's CDR3 is CSVGTNTIYNEQFF. The DNA for the CDR3 is TGCAGCGTTGGGACCAACACCATCTACAATGAGCAGTTCTTC.

The chain combines TRBV29-1 with TRBJ2-5; possible D gene TRBD1, 5 bases. This CDR3 contains 10 residues. Looked up from germline, CDR1 is SQVTM and CDR2 is ANQGSEA. The V end lost 7 bases, the J end lost 3 bases, and 6 bases lay between the germline ends. Written as DNA, the CDR3 is TGCAGCGCCAGGGAAGAGACCCAGTACTTC. Residues: CSAREETQYF. The full variable domain, completed using reference TRBV29-1 and TRBJ2-5, is SAVISQKPSRDICQRGTSLTIQCQVDSQVTMMFWYRQQPGQSLTLIATANQGSEATYESGFVIDKFPISRPNLTFSTLTVSNMSPEDSSIYLCSAREETQYFGPGTRLLVL.

The V gene is TRBV12-3 or TRBV12-4, the J gene TRBJ2-3; D gene ambiguous. V lost 6 bases and J 2 bases, leaving 6 bases between the germline ends. The CDR3 extends over 12 amino acids. This chain's CDR3 is CASRADTDTQYF. CDR3 sequence (DNA): TGTGCCAGCAGAGCAGACACAGATACGCAGTATTTT.

Here the CDR3 DNA reads TGTGCCAGCAGCGACATATTGGGGAATTCACCCCTCCACTTT. Translating gives CASSDILGNSPLHF. The chain joins TRBV6-5 to TRBJ1-6; D uncertain. The CDR3 length is 14 residues. Germline CDR1 reads MNHEY; CDR2 reads SVGAGI. Trimming left V 6 bases short and J 7 bases short, with 13 bases between.

V usage is TRBV11-3 and J usage is TRBJ2-3, with D hard to call. This CDR3 region has 15 residues. Germline values: CDR1 SGHNT, CDR2 YENEEA. V lost 2 bases and J lost 4, with 13 bases in between. In DNA, the CDR3 is TGTGCCAGCAGCTTAAACTCTGGCGGCCCAGATACGCAGTATTTT. Its translation is CASSLNSGGPDTQYF.

V and J are TRBV19 and TRBJ1-2, with D uncertain. The V gene lost 1 base and the J gene lost 0 bases, with 3 bases spanning the gap. CDR3 length: 13 residues. CDR1 and CDR2 from the germline V gene are LNHDA and SQIVND (reference sequence). CDR3 residues: CASSIVPNYGYTF. DNA for the CDR3: TGTGCCAGTAGTATAGTTCCTAACTATGGCTACACCTTC.

Only a few counts were recorded for this clone. This rearrangement joins TRBV12-5 to TRBJ2-3, with 7 bases lining up with TRBD2. V shed 7 bases and J 9 bases; nucleotides not matched to a gene: 7. The length of the CDR3 is 12 residues. The germline CDR1 and CDR2 sequences are LGHNT and FRNRAP. CDR3 residues: CASAPPGGTQYF. CDR3 sequence (DNA): TGTGCTAGTGCCCCCCCGGGGGGAACGCAGTATTTT.

The chain is built from TRBV15 and TRBJ1-2; D remains unclear. V lost 1 base to trimming and J lost 2 bases, with 8 bases between them. This CDR3 comprises 14 residues. Germline values: CDR1 LNHNV, CDR2 YYDKDF (reference sequence). The CDR3 DNA reads as TGTGCCACCAGCAGAGGGACGGGAAACTATGGCTACACCTTC. Translated: CATSRGTGNYGYTF.